The source of this T cell receptor beta chain is a study of molecular identifiers for immune sequencing clone quantification. General study findings and limits: Spiked TCR RNA from one Jurkat cell reportedly showed up when mixed among around 1 million naive cells.

Each CDR3 protein is one row after TCRdb ran MiXCR on the PCR reads. The sample contains around 460,000 distinct CDR3 sequences, roughly 23% of which appear only once. This clonotype has only a few counts. The antigen is unknown. Trimming stripped 0 bases from V and 1 base from J, with 12 bases between. The CDR3 is 16 residues long. The germline V gene has CDR1 MNHEY and CDR2 SVGAGI. Libraries used roughly 20,000 to 1,100,000 sorted naive CD8 T cells and 10%, 30% or 50% RNA input. Naive CD8 T cells were picked out by sorting for CD8+CD4-CCR7+CD45RA+. Sequencing input: naive CD8+ T cells from blood, with Jurkat cell RNA spiked in. Subset specified: FACS-sorted CD8+CD4-CCR7+CD45RA+ naive T cells. The rearrangement uses TRBV6-5 and TRBJ1-1; tentatively, D is TRBD1 (5 bases). The receptor's source is a human donor in good health. Some libraries in this study had Jurkat cell RNA spiked in. This CDR3 reads CASSYSIDSSNTEAFF. The CDR3 nucleotides are TGTGCCAGCAGTTACTCGATAGACAGTTCGAACACTGAAGCTTTCTTT.